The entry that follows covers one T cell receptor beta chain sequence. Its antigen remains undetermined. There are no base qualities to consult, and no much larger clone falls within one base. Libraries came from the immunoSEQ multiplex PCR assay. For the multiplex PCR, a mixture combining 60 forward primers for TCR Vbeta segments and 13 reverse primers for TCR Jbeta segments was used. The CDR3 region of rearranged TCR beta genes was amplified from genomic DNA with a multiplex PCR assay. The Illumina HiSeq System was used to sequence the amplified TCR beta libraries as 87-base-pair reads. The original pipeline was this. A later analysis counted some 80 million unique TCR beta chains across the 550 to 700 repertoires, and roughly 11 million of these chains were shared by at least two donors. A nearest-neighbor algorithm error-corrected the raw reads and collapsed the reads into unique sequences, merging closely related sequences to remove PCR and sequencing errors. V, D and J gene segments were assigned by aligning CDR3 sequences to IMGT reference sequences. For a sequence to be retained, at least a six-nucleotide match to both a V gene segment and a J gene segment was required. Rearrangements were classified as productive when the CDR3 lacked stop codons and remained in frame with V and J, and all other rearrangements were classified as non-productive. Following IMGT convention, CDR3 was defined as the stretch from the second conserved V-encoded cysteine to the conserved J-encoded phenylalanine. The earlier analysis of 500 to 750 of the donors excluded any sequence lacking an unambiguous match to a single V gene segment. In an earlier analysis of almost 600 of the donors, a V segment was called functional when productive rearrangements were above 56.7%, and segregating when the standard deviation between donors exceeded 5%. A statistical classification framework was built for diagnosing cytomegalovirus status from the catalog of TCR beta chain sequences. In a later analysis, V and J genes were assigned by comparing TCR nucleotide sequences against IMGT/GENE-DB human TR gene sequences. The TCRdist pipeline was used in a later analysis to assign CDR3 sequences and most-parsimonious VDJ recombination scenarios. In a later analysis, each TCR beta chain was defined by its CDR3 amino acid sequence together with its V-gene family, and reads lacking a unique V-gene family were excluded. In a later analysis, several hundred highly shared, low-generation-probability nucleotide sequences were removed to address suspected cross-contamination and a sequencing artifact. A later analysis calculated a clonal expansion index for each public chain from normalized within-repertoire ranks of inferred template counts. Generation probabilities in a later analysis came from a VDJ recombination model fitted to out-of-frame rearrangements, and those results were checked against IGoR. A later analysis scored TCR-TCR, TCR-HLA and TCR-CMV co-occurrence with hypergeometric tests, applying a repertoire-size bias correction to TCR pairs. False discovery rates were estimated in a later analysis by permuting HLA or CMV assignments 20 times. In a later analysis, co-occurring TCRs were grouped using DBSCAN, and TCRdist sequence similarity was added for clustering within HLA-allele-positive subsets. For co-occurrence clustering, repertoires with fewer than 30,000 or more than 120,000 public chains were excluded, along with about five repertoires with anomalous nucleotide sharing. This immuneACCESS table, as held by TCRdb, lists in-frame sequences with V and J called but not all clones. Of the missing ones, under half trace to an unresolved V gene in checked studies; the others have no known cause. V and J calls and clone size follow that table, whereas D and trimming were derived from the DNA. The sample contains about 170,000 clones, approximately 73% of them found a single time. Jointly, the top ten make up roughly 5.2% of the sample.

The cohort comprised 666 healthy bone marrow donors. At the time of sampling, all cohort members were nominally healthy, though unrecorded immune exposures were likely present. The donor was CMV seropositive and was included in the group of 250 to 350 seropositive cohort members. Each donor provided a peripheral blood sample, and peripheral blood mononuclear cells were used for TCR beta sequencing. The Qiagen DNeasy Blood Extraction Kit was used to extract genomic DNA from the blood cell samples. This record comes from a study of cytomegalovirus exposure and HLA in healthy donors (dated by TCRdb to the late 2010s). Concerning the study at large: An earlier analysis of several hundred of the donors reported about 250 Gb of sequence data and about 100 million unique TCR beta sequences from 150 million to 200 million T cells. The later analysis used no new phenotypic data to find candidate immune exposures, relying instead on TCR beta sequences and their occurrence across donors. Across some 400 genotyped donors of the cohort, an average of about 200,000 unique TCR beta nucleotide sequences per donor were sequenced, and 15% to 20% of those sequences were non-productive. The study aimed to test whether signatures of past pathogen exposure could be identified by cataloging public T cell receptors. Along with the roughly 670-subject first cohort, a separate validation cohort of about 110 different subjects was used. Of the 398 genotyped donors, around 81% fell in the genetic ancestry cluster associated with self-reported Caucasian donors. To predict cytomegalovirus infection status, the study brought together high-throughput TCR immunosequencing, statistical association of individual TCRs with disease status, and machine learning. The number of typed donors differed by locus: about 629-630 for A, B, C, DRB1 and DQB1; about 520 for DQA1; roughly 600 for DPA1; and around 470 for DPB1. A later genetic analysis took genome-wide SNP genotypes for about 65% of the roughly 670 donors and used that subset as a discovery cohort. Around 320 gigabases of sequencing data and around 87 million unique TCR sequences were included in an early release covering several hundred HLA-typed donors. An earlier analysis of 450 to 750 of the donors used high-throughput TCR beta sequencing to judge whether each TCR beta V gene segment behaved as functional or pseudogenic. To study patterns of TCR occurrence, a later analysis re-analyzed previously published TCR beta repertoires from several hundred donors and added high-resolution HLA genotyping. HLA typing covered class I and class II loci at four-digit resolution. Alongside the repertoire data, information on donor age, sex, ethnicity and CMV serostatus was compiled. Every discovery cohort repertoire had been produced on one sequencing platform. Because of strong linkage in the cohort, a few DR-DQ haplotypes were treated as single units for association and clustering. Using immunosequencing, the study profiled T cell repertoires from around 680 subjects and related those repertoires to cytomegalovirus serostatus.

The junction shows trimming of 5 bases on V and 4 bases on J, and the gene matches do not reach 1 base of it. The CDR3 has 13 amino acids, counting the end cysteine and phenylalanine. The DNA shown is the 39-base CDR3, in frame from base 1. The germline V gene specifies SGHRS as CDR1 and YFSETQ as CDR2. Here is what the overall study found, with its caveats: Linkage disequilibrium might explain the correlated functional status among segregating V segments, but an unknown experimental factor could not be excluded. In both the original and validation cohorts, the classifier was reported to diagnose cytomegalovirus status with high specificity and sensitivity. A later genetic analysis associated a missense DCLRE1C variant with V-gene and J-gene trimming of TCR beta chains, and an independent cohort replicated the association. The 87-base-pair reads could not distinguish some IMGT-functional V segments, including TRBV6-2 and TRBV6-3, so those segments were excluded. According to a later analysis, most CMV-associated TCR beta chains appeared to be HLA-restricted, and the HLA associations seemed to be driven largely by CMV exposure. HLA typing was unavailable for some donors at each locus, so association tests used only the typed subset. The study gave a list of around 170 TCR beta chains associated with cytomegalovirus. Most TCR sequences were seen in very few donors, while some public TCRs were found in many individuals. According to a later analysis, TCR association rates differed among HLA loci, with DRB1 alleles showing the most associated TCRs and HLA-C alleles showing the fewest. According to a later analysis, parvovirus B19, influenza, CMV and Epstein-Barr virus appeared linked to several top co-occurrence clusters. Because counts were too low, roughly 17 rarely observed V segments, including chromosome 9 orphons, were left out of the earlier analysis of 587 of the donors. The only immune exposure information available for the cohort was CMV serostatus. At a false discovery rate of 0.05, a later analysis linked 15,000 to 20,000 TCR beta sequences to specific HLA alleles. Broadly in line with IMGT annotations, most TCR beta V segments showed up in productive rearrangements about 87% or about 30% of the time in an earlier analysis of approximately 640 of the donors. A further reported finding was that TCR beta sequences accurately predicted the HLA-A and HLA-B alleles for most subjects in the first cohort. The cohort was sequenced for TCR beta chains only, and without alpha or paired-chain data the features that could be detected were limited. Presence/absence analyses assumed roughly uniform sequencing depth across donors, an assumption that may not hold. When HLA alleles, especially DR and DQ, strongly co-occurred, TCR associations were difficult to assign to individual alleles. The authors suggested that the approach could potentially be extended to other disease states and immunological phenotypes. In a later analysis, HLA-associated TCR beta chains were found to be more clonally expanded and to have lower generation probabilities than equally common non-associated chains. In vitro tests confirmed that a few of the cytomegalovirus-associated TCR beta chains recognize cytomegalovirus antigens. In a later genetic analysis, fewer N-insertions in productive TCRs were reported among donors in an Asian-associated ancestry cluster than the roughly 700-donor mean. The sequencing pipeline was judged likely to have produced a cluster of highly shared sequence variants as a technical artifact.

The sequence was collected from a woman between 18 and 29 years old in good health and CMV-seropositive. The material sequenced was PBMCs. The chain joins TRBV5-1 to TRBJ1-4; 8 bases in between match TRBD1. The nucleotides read TGCGCCAGCAGGGACAGGGATAATGAAAAACTGTTTTTT. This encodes CASRDRDNEKLFF.